This TCR beta chain was sequenced for a study of cytomegalovirus exposure and HLA in healthy donors. Primers for the PCR totalled 60 Vbeta and 13 Jbeta. Profiled with immunoSEQ multiplex PCR; TCRdb holds only in-frame clones, not every one. The sample holds approximately 220,000 clones, about 70% seen once. Remarks on this clone: Its target is not known.

In nominal health when sampled, donors likely had unrecorded immune exposures nonetheless. Study-level points and caveats: In a later analysis, TCR beta V- and J-gene trimming was associated with a missense DCLRE1C variant.

This sequence originates from a woman in her 30s in good health and CMV-seronegative. The material sequenced was PBMCs.

CDR3 sequence (DNA): TGTGCCAGCAGTTACACCTTTCTGAGGGCCTCCTACGAGCAGTACTTC. Residues: CASSYTFLRASYEQYF. The chain combines TRBV6-5 with TRBJ2-7, with D perhaps TRBD2 (5 bases). V lost 2 bases to trimming and J lost 0 bases, with 14 bases between them. The CDR3 totals 16 residues. Germline assignment: CDR1 MNHEY and CDR2 SVGAGI.